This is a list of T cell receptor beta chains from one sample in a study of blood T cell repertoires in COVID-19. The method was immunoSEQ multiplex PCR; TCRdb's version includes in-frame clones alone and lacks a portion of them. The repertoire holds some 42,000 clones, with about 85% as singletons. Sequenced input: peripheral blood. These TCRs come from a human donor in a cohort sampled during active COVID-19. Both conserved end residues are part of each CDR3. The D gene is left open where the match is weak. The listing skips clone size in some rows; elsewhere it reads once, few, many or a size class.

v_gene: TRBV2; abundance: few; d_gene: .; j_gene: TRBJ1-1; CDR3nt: TGTGCCAGCGGGGACACTTTCAACACTGAAGCTTTCTTT; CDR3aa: CASGDTFNTEAFF
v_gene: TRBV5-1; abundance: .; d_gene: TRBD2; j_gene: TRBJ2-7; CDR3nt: TGCGCCAGCAGCTTGGGTGGGACTAGCGGTTCCGAGCAGTACTTC; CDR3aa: CASSLGGTSGSEQYF
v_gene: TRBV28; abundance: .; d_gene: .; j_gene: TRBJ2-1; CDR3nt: TGTGCCAGCAGTTTCGCGCCCCGTTCCTACAATGAGCAGTTCTTC; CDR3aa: CASSFAPRSYNEQFF
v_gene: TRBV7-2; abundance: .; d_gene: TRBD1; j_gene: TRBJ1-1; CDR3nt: TGTGCCAGCAGCCTGAGACAGGGGGGGACTGAAGCTTTCTTT; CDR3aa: CASSLRQGGTEAFF
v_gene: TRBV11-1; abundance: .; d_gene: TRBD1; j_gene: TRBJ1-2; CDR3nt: TGTGCCAGCAGCACTGGACAGGGGGATGGCTACACCTTC; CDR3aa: CASSTGQGDGYTF
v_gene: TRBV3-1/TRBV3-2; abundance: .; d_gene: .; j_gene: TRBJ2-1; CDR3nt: TGTGCCAGCAGGCCGACAGGGGAGGGAGAGCAGTTCTTC; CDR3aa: CASRPTGEGEQFF
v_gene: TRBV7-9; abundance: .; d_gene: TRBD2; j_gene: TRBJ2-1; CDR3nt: TGTGCCAGCAGCCCAACTAGCGGTCCCTTTAAGAATGAGCAGTTCTTC; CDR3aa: CASSPTSGPFKNEQFF
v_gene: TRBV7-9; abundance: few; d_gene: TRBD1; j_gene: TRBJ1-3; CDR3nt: TGTGCCAGCAGCTCCGACAGGGGCTCTGGAAACACCATATATTTT; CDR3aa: CASSSDRGSGNTIYF
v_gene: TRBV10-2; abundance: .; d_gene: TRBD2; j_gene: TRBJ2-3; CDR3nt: TGCGCCAGCAGTAAACCCGGGACTAGAGGGGGAGATACGCAGTATTTT; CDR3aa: CASSKPGTRGGDTQYF
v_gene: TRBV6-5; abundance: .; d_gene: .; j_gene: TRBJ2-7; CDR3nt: TGTGCCAGCAGATCCTATTACGAGCAGTACTTC; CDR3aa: CASRSYYEQYF
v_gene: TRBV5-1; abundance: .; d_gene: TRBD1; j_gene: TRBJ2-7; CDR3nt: TGCGCCAGCAGCATACAGGGGGATTCTACCTACGAGCAGTACTTC; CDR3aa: CASSIQGDSTYEQYF